This T cell receptor (beta chain) was sequenced during a study of blood T cell repertoires in COVID-19. Study context: COVID-19 samples collected from the United States, Italy and Spain covered acute and convalescent phases.

Profiled with immunoSEQ multiplex PCR; TCRdb holds only in-frame clones, not every one. The sample contains 250,000 to 350,000 clones, nearly 90% of which appear only once. With V trimmed by 0 bases and J by 4 bases, 6 bases remained unmatched. Germline CDR1 reads WNHNN; CDR2 reads SYGVQD (reference sequence). CDR3 length: 17 residues. This clone was recorded a few times. All enrollees were roughly 18 to 89 years old and from about 24 US areas. This clonotype was sampled from a woman aged 18-35 years with acute COVID-19. Input material: PBMCs or T cells enriched from blood (not recorded which). The chain uses TRBV10-1 and TRBJ2-2, with 9 bases identical to TRBD2. This CDR3 reads CASSESLGGRGTGELFF. The CDR3 nucleotides read TGCGCCAGCAGTGAGTCACTCGGCGGGAGGGGCACCGGGGAGCTGTTTTTT.